The entry below describes one T cell receptor (beta chain). Its antigen is still unknown. This sample is part of a study of blood T cells in healthy people across ages. General observations from the study: Diversity was estimated from one million T cells, and these estimates were considered underestimates. Reliance upon unsorted PBMCs precluded definitive naive versus antigen-experienced comparison.

PCR was performed a second time for about 7 to 12 cycles using a sample-barcoded 5' primer and a J-beta primer mix. Each cDNA molecule was tagged by a template-switch adaptor with 12 random nucleotides. Using its own MiXCR run on the 5' RACE reads, TCRdb lists one record per CDR3 protein. This table has roughly 800,000 distinct CDR3 sequences, roughly 50% appearing once. Whenever a sample was processed, at least 6 million PBMCs were isolated. The CDR3 runs to 15 residues. From germline, CDR1 is MNHEY and CDR2 SVGAGI. V lost 5 bases and J lost 13; bases outside the gene matches: 16. The chain links TRBV6-5 to TRBJ2-5; 10 nucleotides line up with TRBD1. The sequencing sample was made of blood. The receptor was derived from a man aged 25 to 45 in good health. The CDR3 reads CASSPSGQGLHERYF. CDR3 DNA: TGTGCCAGCAGTCCCTCGGGACAGGGGTTGCACGAGCGGTACTTC.